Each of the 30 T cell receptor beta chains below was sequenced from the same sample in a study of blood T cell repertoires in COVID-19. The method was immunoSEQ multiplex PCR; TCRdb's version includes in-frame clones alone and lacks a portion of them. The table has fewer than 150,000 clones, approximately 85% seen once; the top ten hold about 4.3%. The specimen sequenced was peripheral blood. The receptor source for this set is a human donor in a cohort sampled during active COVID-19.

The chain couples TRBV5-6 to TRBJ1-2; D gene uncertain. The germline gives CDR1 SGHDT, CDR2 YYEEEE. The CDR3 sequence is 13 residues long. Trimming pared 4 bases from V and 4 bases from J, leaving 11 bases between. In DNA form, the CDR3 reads TGTGCCAGCAGCCTCCTAAGTAGCTATGGCTACACCTTC. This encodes CASSLLSSYGYTF.

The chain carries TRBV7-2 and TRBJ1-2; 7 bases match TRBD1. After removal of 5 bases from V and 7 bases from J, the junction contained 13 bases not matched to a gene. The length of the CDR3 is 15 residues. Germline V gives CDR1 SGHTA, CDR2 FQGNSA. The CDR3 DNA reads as TGTGCCAGCAGCGTTGACAGGGACAACGTAGGTGGCTACACCTTC. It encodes CASSVDRDNVGGYTF.

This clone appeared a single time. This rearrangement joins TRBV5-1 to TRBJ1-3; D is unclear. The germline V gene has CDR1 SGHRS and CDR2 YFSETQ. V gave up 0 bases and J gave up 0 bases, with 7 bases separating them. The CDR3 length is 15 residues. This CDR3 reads CASSLEVSSGNTIYF. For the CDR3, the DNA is TGCGCCAGCAGCTTGGAAGTCAGCTCTGGAAACACCATATATTTT.

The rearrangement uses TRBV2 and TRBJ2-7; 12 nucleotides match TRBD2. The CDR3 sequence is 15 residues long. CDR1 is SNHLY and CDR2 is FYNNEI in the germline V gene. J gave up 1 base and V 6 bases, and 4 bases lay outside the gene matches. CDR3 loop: CASSRTSGVSYEQYF. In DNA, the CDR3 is TGTGCCAGCAGCAGGACTAGCGGGGTTTCCTACGAGCAGTACTTC.

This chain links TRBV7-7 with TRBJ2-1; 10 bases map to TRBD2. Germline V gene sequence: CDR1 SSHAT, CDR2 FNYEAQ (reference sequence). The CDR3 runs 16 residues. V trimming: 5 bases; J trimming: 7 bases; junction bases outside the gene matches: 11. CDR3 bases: TGTGCCAGCAGCCCCCTAAGCGGGAGGGCGCGGAATGAGCAGTTCTTC. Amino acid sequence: CASSPLSGRARNEQFF.

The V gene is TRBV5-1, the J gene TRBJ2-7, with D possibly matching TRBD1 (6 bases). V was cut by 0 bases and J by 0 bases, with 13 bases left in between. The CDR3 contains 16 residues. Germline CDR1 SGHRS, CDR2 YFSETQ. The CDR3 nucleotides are TGCGCCAGCAGCTTGGATTACAGGGATAGCTCCTACGAGCAGTACGTC. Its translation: CASSLDYRDSSYEQYV.

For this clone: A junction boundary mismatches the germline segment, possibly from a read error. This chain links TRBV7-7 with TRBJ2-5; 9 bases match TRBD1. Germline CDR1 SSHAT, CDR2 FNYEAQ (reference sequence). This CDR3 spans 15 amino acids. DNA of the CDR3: TGTGCTAGCAGCTTTCGGACAGGGGTTCAAGAGACCCAGTACTTC. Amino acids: CASSFRTGVQETQYF.

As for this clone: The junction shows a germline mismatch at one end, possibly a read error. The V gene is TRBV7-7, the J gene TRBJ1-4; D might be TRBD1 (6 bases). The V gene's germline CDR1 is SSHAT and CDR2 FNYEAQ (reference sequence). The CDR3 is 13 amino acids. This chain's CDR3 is CASSSGVDEKLFF. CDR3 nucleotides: TGTGCTAGCAGCTCAGGGGTAGATGAAAAACTGTTTTTT.

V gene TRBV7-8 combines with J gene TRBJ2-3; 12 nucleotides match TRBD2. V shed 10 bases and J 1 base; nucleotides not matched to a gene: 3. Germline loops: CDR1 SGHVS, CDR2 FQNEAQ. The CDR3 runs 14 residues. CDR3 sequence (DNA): TGTGCCACCCGACTAGCGGGGGGCACAGATACGCAGTATTTT. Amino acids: CATRLAGGTDTQYF.

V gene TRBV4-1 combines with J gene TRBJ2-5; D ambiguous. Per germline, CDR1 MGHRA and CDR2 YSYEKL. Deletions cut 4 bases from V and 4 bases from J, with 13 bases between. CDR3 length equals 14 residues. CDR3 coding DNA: TGCGCCAGCAGCCCCCGCCAGATCACAGAGACCCAGTACTTC. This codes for CASSPRQITETQYF.

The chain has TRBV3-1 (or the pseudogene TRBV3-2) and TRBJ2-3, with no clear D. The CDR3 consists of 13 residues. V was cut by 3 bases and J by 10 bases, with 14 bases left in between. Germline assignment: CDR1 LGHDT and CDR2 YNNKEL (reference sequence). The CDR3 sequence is CASSQSFRGAQYF. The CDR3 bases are TGTGCCAGCAGCCAGAGTTTCCGAGGAGCGCAGTATTTT.

CDR3: CASSYRQEETQYF. The CDR3 DNA is TGTGCCAGCAGCTACCGACAGGAGGAGACCCAGTACTTC. J is TRBJ2-5 and V is TRBV5-4; the D gene is possibly TRBD1 (6 bases). The V end was cut by 3 bases, the J end by 5 bases, with 11 bases between. The CDR3 is 13 amino acids. Germline CDR1 is SGHNT and CDR2 is YYREEE (reference sequence).

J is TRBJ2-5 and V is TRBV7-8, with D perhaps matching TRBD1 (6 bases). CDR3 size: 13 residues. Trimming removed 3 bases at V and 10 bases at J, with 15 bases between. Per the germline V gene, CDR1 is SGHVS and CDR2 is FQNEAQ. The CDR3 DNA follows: TGTGCCAGCAGCTTTACAGGGTCTCCGAGCCAGTACTTC. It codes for CASSFTGSPSQYF.

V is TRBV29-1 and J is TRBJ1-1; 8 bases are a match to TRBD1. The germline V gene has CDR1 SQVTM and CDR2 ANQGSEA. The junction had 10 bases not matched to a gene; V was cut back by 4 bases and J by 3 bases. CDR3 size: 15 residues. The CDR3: CSVAIAGGTDTEAFF. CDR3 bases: TGCAGCGTTGCTATTGCAGGGGGCACGGACACTGAAGCTTTCTTT.

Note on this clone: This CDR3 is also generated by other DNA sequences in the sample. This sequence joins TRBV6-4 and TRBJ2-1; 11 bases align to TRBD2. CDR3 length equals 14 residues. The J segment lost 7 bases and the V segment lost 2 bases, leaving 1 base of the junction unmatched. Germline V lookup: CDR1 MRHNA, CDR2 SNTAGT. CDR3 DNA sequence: TGTGCCAGCAGTGACGGGACTAGCGGTAATGAGCAGTTCTTC. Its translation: CASSDGTSGNEQFF.

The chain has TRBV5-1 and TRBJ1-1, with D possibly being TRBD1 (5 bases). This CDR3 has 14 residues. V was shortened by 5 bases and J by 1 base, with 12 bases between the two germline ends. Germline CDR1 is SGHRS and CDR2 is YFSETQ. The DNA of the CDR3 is TGCGCCAGCAGGGAGACACAGGCGAACACTGAAGCTTTCTTT. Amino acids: CASRETQANTEAFF.

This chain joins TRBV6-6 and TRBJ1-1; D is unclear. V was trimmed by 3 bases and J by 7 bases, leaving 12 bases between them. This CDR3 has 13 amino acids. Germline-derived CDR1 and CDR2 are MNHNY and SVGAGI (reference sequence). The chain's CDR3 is CASSYSIEGEAFF. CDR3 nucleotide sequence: TGTGCCAGCAGTTATTCCATAGAGGGTGAAGCTTTCTTT.

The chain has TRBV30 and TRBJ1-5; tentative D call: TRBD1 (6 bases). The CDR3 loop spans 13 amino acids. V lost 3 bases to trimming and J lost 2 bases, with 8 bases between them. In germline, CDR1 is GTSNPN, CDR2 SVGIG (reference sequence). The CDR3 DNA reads TGTGCCTGGAGGGGGGCGCGCAATCAGCCCCAGCATTTT. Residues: CAWRGARNQPQHF.

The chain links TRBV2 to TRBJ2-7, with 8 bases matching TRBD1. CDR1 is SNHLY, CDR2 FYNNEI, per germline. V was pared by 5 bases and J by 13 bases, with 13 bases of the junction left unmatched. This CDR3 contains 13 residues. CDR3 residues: CASSRLQGEQSYF. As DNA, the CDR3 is TGTGCCAGCAGTCGGTTACAGGGGGAACAATCCTACTTC. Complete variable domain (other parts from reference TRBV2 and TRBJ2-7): EPEVTQTPSHQVTQMGQEVILRCVPISNHLYFYWYRQILGQKVEFLVSFYNNEISEKSEIFDDQFSVERPDGSNFTLKIRSTKLEDSAMYFCASSRLQGEQSYFGPGTRLTVT.

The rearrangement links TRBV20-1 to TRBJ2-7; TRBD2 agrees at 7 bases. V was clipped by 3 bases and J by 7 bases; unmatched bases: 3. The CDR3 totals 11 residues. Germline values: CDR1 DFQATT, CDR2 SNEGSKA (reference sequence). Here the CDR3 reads CSASFGGEQYF. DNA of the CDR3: TGCAGTGCTAGTTTCGGGGGGGAGCAGTACTTC.

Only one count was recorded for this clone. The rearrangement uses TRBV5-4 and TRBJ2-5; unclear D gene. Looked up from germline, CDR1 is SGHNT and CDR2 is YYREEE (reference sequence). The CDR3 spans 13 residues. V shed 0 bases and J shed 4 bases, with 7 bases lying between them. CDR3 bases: TGTGCCAGCAGCTTGGGGTCGGGAGAGACCCAGTACTTC. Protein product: CASSLGSGETQYF. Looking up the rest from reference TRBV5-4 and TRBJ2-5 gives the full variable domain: ETGVTQSPTHLIKTRGQQVTLRCSSQSGHNTVSWYQQALGQGPQFIFQYYREEENGRGNFPPRFSGLQFPNYSSELNVNALELDDSALYLCASSLGSGETQYFGPGTRLLVL.

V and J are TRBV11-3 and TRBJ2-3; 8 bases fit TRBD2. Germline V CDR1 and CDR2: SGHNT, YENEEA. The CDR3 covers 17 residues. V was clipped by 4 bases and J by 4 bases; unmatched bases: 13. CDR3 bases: TGTGCCAGCAGCTGGGGTGATGGGCGGGAGGATCCAGATACGCAGTATTTT. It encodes CASSWGDGREDPDTQYF.

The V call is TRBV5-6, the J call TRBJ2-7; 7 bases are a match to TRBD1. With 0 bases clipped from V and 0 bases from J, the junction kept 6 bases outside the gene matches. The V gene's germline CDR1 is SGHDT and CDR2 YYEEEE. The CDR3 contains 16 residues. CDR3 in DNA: TGTGCCAGCAGCTTGGATAGGGGACAGAGCTCCTACGAGCAGTACTTC. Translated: CASSLDRGQSSYEQYF.

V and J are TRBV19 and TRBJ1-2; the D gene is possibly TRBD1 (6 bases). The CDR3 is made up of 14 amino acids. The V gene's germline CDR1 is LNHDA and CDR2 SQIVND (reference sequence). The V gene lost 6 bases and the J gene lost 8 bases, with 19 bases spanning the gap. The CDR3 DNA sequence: TGTGCCAGTAGCCCCCGGACAGTTGAGGGCGGCTACACCTTC. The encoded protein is CASSPRTVEGGYTF.

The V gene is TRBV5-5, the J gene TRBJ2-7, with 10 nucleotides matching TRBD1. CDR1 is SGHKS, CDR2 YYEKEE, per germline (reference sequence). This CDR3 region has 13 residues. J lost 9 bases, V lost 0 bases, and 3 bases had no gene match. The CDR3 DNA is TGTGCCAGCAGCTTGGATGACAGGGGGCTGCAGTACGTC. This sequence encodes CASSLDDRGLQYV.

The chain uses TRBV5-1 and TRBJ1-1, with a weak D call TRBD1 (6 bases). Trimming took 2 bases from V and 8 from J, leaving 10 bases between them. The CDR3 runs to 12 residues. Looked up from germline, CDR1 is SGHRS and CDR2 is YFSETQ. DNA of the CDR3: TGCGCCAGCAGCTTTAACAGGGCGGAAGCTTTCTTT. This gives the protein CASSFNRAEAFF.

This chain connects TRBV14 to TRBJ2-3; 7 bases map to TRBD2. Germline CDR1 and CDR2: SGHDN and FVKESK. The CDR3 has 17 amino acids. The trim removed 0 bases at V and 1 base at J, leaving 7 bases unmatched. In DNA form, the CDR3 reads TGTGCCAGCAGCCAAGAGGGCGGGGGTCAGGGCACAGATACGCAGTATTTT. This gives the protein CASSQEGGGQGTDTQYF.

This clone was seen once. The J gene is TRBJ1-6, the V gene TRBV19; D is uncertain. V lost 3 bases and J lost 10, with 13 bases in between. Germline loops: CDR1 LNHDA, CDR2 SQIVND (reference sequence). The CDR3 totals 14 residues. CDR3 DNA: TGTGCCAGTAGTATGATGGAGGGCGAATCACCCCTCCACTTT. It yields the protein CASSMMEGESPLHF. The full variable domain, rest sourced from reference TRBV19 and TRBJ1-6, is DGGITQSPKYLFRKEGQNVTLSCEQNLNHDAMYWYRQDPGQGLRLIYYSQIVNDFQKGDIAEGYSVSREKKESFPLTVTSAQKNPTAFYLCASSMMEGESPLHFGNGTRLTVT.

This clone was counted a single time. CDR3 DNA: TGTGCCAGCAGCGTAGGTAGCATGTCCGAGACCCAGTACTTC. This sequence encodes CASSVGSMSETQYF. The chain couples TRBV9 to TRBJ2-5; no clear D gene. The germline V and J ends were trimmed by 0 bases and 5 bases, with 11 bases remaining between them. Germline loops: CDR1 SGDLS, CDR2 YYNGEE. The CDR3 runs to 14 residues. Using reference TRBV9 and TRBJ2-5 for the parts outside the CDR3, the full variable domain is DSGVTQTPKHLITATGQRVTLRCSPRSGDLSVYWYQQSLDQGLQFLIQYYNGEERAKGNILERFSAQQFPDLHSELNLSSLELGDSALYFCASSVGSMSETQYFGPGTRLLVL.

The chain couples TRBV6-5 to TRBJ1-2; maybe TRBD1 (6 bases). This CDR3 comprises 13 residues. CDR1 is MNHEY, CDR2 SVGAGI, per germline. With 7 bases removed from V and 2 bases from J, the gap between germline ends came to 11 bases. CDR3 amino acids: CASKQGENYGYTF. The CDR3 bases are TGTGCCAGCAAACAGGGCGAAAACTATGGCTACACCTTC.